The 29 T cell receptor beta chains below come from one sample, sequenced in a study of T cells after yellow fever vaccination. TCRdb analysed the 5' RACE reads with MiXCR anew, one entry per CDR3 protein. The repertoire holds about 75,000 distinct CDR3 sequences, with about 7.3% as singletons. Specimen: CD8+ T cells sorted from PBMCs, collected 10 days after the first yellow fever vaccination. The receptors stem from a man in his late teens or twenties who received the YFV17D yellow fever vaccine.

The chain has TRBV4-1 and TRBJ1-4; D might be TRBD1 (5 bases). Trimming left V 0 bases short and J 8 bases short, with 19 bases between. Per germline, CDR1 MGHRA and CDR2 YSYEKL. CDR3 size: 17 residues. The CDR3: CASSQDSMGRGGEKLFF. Written as DNA, the CDR3 is TGCGCCAGCAGCCAAGACTCCATGGGAAGGGGAGGCGAAAAACTGTTTTTT.

This clonotype was seen ten or more times. The rearrangement links TRBV4-3 to TRBJ2-3, with 12 bases fitting TRBD2. This CDR3 has 18 amino acids. Germline values: CDR1 LGHNA, CDR2 YSLEER. V shed 0 bases and J 7 bases; nucleotides not matched to a gene: 11. The CDR3 sequence: CASSQDWGTSGGRNTQYF. For the CDR3, the DNA is TGCGCCAGCAGCCAAGATTGGGGAACTAGCGGGGGGAGGAATACGCAGTATTTT.

Ten or more counts support this clonotype. The chain recombines TRBV29-1 with TRBJ2-3, with D possibly matching TRBD2 (5 bases). V shed 4 bases and J shed 6 bases, with 20 bases lying between them. The CDR3 runs to 15 residues. CDR1 and CDR2 from the germline V gene are SQVTM and ANQGSEA. CDR3 coding DNA: TGCAGCGTTGCCCCTCGAGGGATCGAGGCTGATACGCAGTATTTT. Its protein is CSVAPRGIEADTQYF.

V gene TRBV24-1 combines with J gene TRBJ2-1; 8 bases align to TRBD1. The CDR3 extends over 15 amino acids. Unmatched junction bases numbered 5, after V lost 7 bases and J lost 1 base. CDR1 and CDR2 (germline): KGHDR, SFDVKD. The CDR3, as DNA: TGTGCCACCAGCGCCGGGACAGGTTCCTACAATGAGCAGTTCTTC. This codes for CATSAGTGSYNEQFF.

V and J are TRBV5-6 and TRBJ2-6; D may correspond to TRBD1 or TRBD2 (5 bases each). CDR3 length: 15 residues. The germline gives CDR1 SGHDT, CDR2 YYEEEE. The V gene lost 4 bases and the J gene lost 0 bases, with 8 bases spanning the gap. The CDR3 loop reads CASSGTSSGANVLTF. The CDR3, as DNA: TGTGCCAGCAGCGGGACGTCCTCTGGGGCCAACGTCCTGACTTTC.

J is TRBJ2-5 and V is TRBV27; TRBD2 matches at 11 bases. CDR1 MNHEY and CDR2 SMNVEV come from the germline V gene (reference sequence). V lost 2 bases, J lost 5 bases, and 7 bases stayed unmatched. This CDR3 is 16 amino acids long. In DNA, the CDR3 is TGTGCCAGCAGTTTAACCCTCACTAGCGGGGGTGAGACCCAGTACTTC. It encodes CASSLTLTSGGETQYF.

This clonotype was picked up many times. The genes are TRBV7-8 and TRBJ2-2; 12 bases align to TRBD1. The J segment lost 4 bases and the V segment lost 8 bases, leaving 8 bases of the junction unmatched. Germline V lookup: CDR1 SGHVS, CDR2 FQNEAQ. The CDR3 has 16 amino acids. CDR3 DNA sequence: TGTGCCAGCCGGAGGTGGGACAGGGGGCGCACCGGGGAGCTGTTTTTT. It is translated as CASRRWDRGRTGELFF.

This clonotype was found many times. The rearrangement uses TRBV6-5 and TRBJ2-1, with TRBD2 matching over 10 bases. Germline CDR1 and CDR2: MNHEY and SVGAGI. The V gene end was trimmed by 5 bases and the J gene end by 2 bases; junction bases not matched to a gene: 6. The CDR3 covers 16 residues. CDR3 nucleotide sequence: TGTGCCAGCAGTCCCCTGAGCGGGGGGGCCTACAATGAGCAGTTCTTC. Translating it yields CASSPLSGGAYNEQFF.

This clonotype was counted at least ten times. V gene TRBV12-3 or TRBV12-4 combines with J gene TRBJ2-3; 11 nucleotides match TRBD2. The CDR3 is 14 residues long. J was trimmed by 5 bases and V by 3 bases; bases with no gene match: 1. CDR3 amino acids: CASSFGTSGDTQYF. As DNA, the CDR3 is TGTGCCAGCAGTTTTGGGACTAGCGGAGATACGCAGTATTTT.

This clonotype appeared many times. V is TRBV25-1 and J is TRBJ2-5; no clear D. The V end lost 0 bases, the J end lost 3 bases, and 8 bases lay between the germline ends. The CDR3 has 14 residues. CDR1 is MGHDK and CDR2 is SYGVNS in the germline V gene. CDR3 loop: CASSEYAEEETQYF. CDR3 DNA: TGTGCCAGCAGTGAATATGCGGAAGAAGAGACCCAGTACTTC.

This clonotype has at least ten counts. The chain is built from TRBV12-3 or TRBV12-4 and TRBJ2-6, with a tentative D call TRBD1 (5 bases). The CDR3 has 18 amino acids. The germline V and J ends were trimmed by 3 bases and 1 base, with 16 bases remaining between them. The CDR3 coding sequence is TGTGCCAGCAGTTTCACTTCAGGGAAGGCATCTGGGGCCAACGTCCTGACTTTC. It yields the protein CASSFTSGKASGANVLTF.

This chain joins TRBV4-3 and TRBJ2-5; D may be TRBD1 or TRBD2 (6 bases each). Between the trimmed V and J ends, which lost 5 bases and 5 bases, there was a span of 18 bases. The germline V gene has CDR1 LGHNA and CDR2 YSLEER. The CDR3 totals 15 residues. DNA of the CDR3: TGCGCCAGCAGCGGGACCCCGGGGGCGGGTGAGACCCAGTACTTC. It yields the protein CASSGTPGAGETQYF.

This clonotype was detected ten times or more. V gene TRBV7-3 combines with J gene TRBJ2-3, with D perhaps matching TRBD1 (6 bases). Germline CDR1 SGHTA, CDR2 FQGTGA. The CDR3 is 16 amino acids. V lost 4 bases, J lost 4 bases, and 18 bases lay in between. The CDR3 protein is CASSSKDGPGADTQYF. As DNA, the CDR3 is TGTGCCAGCAGCTCAAAGGACGGCCCAGGGGCAGATACGCAGTATTTT. Supplemented by reference TRBV7-3 and TRBJ2-3, the full variable domain reads GAGVSQTPSNKVTEKGKYVELRCDPISGHTALYWYRQSLGQGPEFLIYFQGTGAADDSGLPNDRFFAVRPEGSVSTLKIQRTERGDSAVYLCASSSKDGPGADTQYFGPGTRLTVL.

This sequence joins TRBV20-1 and TRBJ1-2; TRBD1 agrees at 7 bases. CDR1 is DFQATT, CDR2 SNEGSKA, per germline (reference sequence). The CDR3 runs 12 residues. V shed 6 bases and J 5 bases; nucleotides not matched to a gene: 6. In nucleotides, the CDR3 is TGCAGTGCCGTTACAGGGGAGTATGGCTACACCTTC. It codes for CSAVTGEYGYTF.

The table lists this clonotype with many counts. The genes are TRBV12-3 or TRBV12-4 and TRBJ2-2, with a possible D match to TRBD1 (6 bases). This CDR3 comprises 15 residues. V lost 6 bases to trimming and J lost 8 bases, with 19 bases between them. CDR3 in amino acids: CASRPRTGYLGELFF. The CDR3, as DNA: TGTGCCAGCAGACCCAGAACAGGGTATCTAGGGGAGCTGTTTTTT.

The rearrangement joins TRBV30 to TRBJ2-1; no firm D call. Trimming took 3 bases from V and 3 from J, leaving 15 bases between them. The CDR3 extends over 15 amino acids. Germline V gene sequence: CDR1 GTSNPN, CDR2 SVGIG (reference sequence). CDR3 DNA: TGTGCCTGGAGCCCCACAGTAGCTAACTACAATGAGCAGTTCTTC. It is translated as CAWSPTVANYNEQFF.

This chain connects TRBV4-1 to TRBJ1-1; D is perhaps TRBD1 (5 bases). This CDR3 has 12 amino acids. V was pared by 3 bases and J by 8 bases, with 10 bases between. Germline V gene data show CDR1 as MGHRA and CDR2 as YSYEKL. The CDR3 sequence: CASSQGSGEAFF. The CDR3 DNA follows: TGCGCCAGCAGCCAGGGTTCAGGGGAAGCTTTCTTT.

This clonotype was counted many times. CDR3 in DNA: TGTGCCAGCAGCATTAGGGGTAGGCCTGAGCAGTTCTTC. Translated: CASSIRGRPEQFF. The chain joins TRBV7-8 to TRBJ2-1, with a tentative D call TRBD1 (5 bases). Germline-derived CDR1 and CDR2 are SGHVS and FQNEAQ. This CDR3 region has 13 residues. Trimming cost V 5 bases and J 9 bases, with 14 bases left between them.

The CDR3 here is CASSEFLGIGYEQYF. As DNA, the CDR3 is TGTGCCAGCAGCGAGTTTCTAGGTATAGGCTACGAGCAGTACTTC. The J gene is TRBJ2-7, the V gene TRBV7-2; D remains unclear. Germline CDR1 and CDR2: SGHTA and FQGNSA. CDR3 length: 15 amino acids. V was shortened by 5 bases and J by 3 bases, with 17 bases between the two germline ends.

This chain uses TRBV12-3 or TRBV12-4 with TRBJ2-7; no clear D. V was pared by 3 bases and J by 6 bases, with 6 bases between. The CDR3 has 11 residues. The DNA for the CDR3 is TGTGCCAGCAGTTTTTCTTTCGAGCAGTACTTC. Its protein product is CASSFSFEQYF.

This chain joins TRBV6-2 or TRBV6-3 and TRBJ2-7; a weak D match, TRBD2 (5 bases). Per the germline V gene, CDR1 is MNHEY and CDR2 is SVGEGT. Deletions cut 4 bases from V and 5 bases from J, with 15 bases between. The CDR3 runs to 14 residues. CDR3 DNA sequence: TGTGCCAGCAGTTTTCAGCGGAGCGTCGACGAGCAGTACTTC. It yields the protein CASSFQRSVDEQYF.

This clonotype was seen repeatedly, ten times or more. The rearrangement links TRBV11-2 to TRBJ2-3, with a weak D call TRBD2 (5 bases). The CDR3 spans 14 residues. CDR1 is SGHAT and CDR2 is FQNNGV in the germline V gene. Trimming removed 5 bases at V and 0 bases at J, with 9 bases between. The CDR3 nucleotides are TGTGCCAGCAGCCTACGGACTAGCACAGATACGCAGTATTTT. Translation: CASSLRTSTDTQYF.

This clonotype has a count of ten or more. The V call is TRBV5-1, the J call TRBJ2-2; the match to TRBD2 covers 15 bases. The V gene end was trimmed by 4 bases and the J gene end by 0 bases; junction bases not matched to a gene: 4. The V gene's germline CDR1 is SGHRS and CDR2 YFSETQ. The CDR3 length is 18 residues. CDR3 in amino acids: CASSPGLAGGANTGELFF. The CDR3 DNA reads TGCGCCAGCAGCCCGGGACTAGCGGGGGGCGCGAACACCGGGGAGCTGTTTTTT.

The table lists this clonotype with a few counts. The rearrangement uses TRBV9 and TRBJ2-3; 11 bases are a match to TRBD2. With V trimmed by 4 bases and J by 1 base, 14 bases remained unmatched. The germline CDR1 and CDR2 sequences are SGDLS and YYNGEE. This CDR3 comprises 19 residues. CDR3 bases: TGTGCCAGCAGCTTAAGAATAGCGGGGGGGGCGGCGGGCACAGATACGCAGTATTTT. This translates into CASSLRIAGGAAGTDTQYF.

Ten or more counts support this clonotype. The V and J genes are TRBV2 and TRBJ2-1; 7 bases fit TRBD2. The germline CDR1 and CDR2 sequences are SNHLY and FYNNEI. CDR3 size: 11 residues. Germline trimming cut 10 bases from V and 14 bases from J; bases unmatched to any gene: 11. The CDR3 nucleotides are TGTGCCATTAAAACGGGGGGTCAGAAGTTCTTC. As protein: CAIKTGGQKFF.

The chain recombines TRBV29-1 with TRBJ1-4, with a weak D call TRBD1 (5 bases). CDR1 and CDR2 from the germline V gene are SQVTM and ANQGSEA. The CDR3 has 13 amino acids. V was shortened by 6 bases and J by 8 bases, with 16 bases between the two germline ends. CDR3 DNA: TGCAGCGTGGTCTCCGGGACGGAAGAAAAACTGTTTTTT. Its protein product is CSVVSGTEEKLFF. The variable domain in full, completed from reference TRBV29-1 and TRBJ1-4, reads SAVISQKPSRDICQRGTSLTIQCQVDSQVTMMFWYRQQPGQSLTLIATANQGSEATYESGFVIDKFPISRPNLTFSTLTVSNMSPEDSSIYLCSVVSGTEEKLFFGSGTQLSVL.

The table lists this clonotype with a few counts. The V call is TRBV29-1, the J call TRBJ1-2, with 8 bases identical to TRBD1. The V gene end was trimmed by 7 bases and the J gene end by 8 bases; junction bases not matched to a gene: 15. The CDR3 covers 14 residues. Germline V CDR1 and CDR2: SQVTM, ANQGSEA. The CDR3 loop reads CSAQKSGGRVGYTF. The CDR3 nucleotides are TGCAGCGCGCAGAAGTCAGGGGGCAGAGTGGGCTACACCTTC.

The chain is built from TRBV2 and TRBJ1-5; 9 bases agree with TRBD1. Germline loops: CDR1 SNHLY, CDR2 FYNNEI. This CDR3 is built from 17 residues. V lost 1 base, J lost 4 bases, and 8 bases stayed unmatched. CDR3 in DNA: TGTGCCAGCAGTGAAGGGGACAGGGTTGTATCAAATCAGCCCCAGCATTTT. The encoded protein is CASSEGDRVVSNQPQHF.

This clonotype appeared many times. The chain carries TRBV4-3 and TRBJ1-1; D is unresolved. This CDR3 region has 14 residues. V was trimmed by 3 bases and J by 3 bases, leaving 11 bases between them. The germline V gene has CDR1 LGHNA and CDR2 YSLEER. CDR3 nucleotides: TGCGCCAGCAGCCATGAGAGGGAGTACACTGAAGCTTTCTTT. Its protein product is CASSHEREYTEAFF.